These 14 T cell receptor beta chains came from one sample sequenced in a study of blood T cell repertoires in COVID-19. This table comes from immunoSEQ multiplex PCR, and its TCRdb copy is limited to in-frame clones, with some not included. The table shows roughly 68,000 clones, with more than 65% occurring only once. Source material: peripheral blood. The receptors were gathered from a woman in her 50s with acute or convalescent COVID-19.

The V and J genes are TRBV4-2 and TRBJ2-1; 8 nucleotides agree with TRBD2. CDR3 size: 14 residues. CDR1 and CDR2 from the germline V gene are LGHNA and YNFKEQ. The ends lost 0 bases at V and 6 bases at J; junction bases unmatched: 1. The CDR3 is CASSQEREANEQFF. As DNA, the CDR3 is TGTGCCAGCAGCCAAGAGCGGGAGGCCAATGAGCAGTTCTTC.

The rearrangement joins TRBV27 to TRBJ2-2; 8 bases agree with TRBD1. CDR3 length: 15 amino acids. V shed 5 bases, J shed 1 base, and the junction held 3 bases outside the gene matches. CDR1 and CDR2 (germline): MNHEY, SMNVEV (reference sequence). For the CDR3, the DNA is TGTGCCAGCAGTATGACAGGGGTGAACACCGGGGAGCTGTTTTTT. It encodes CASSMTGVNTGELFF.

This chain links TRBV1 with TRBJ1-6; the table names TRBD1, a call not compared with the DNA. TRBV1 is an annotated pseudogene. This CDR3 comprises 18 residues. In nucleotides, the CDR3 is TGCACCAGCAGCCAAGCCCGACAGGGTCGGGGAAATAATTCACCCCTCCACTTT. It translates to CTSSQARQGRGNNSPLHF.

This clone was seen only a few times. The chain joins TRBV6-1 to TRBJ1-5; 8 bases line up with TRBD1. The CDR3 consists of 19 residues. Losses at the gene ends were 6 bases for V and 1 base for J; bases not matched to a gene: 17. Germline loops: CDR1 MNHNS, CDR2 SASEGT. The CDR3 region is CASREPQPPRGLSNQPQHF. The CDR3 bases are TGTGCCAGCAGGGAACCACAGCCACCCAGGGGGCTAAGCAATCAGCCCCAGCATTTT.

The chain combines TRBV25-1 with TRBJ2-1; TRBD1 might be the D (5 bases). Germline loops: CDR1 MGHDK, CDR2 SYGVNS. The ends were cut back, 3 bases at V and 1 base at J, with 7 bases in the middle. The CDR3 has 14 residues. For the CDR3, the DNA is TGTGCCAGCAGTGACACAGGTTCCTACAATGAGCAGTTCTTC. Residues: CASSDTGSYNEQFF.

The chain recombines TRBV3-1 (or the pseudogene TRBV3-2) with TRBJ2-1, with TRBD2 matching over 9 bases. Trimming at V came to 6 bases and at J to 4 bases, leaving 1 base not matched to a gene. The V gene's germline CDR1 is LGHDT and CDR2 YNNKEL (reference sequence). The CDR3 totals 13 residues. This CDR3 is CASRLAGYNEQFF. DNA of the CDR3: TGTGCCAGCAGGCTAGCGGGATACAATGAGCAGTTCTTC.

The V and J genes are TRBV6-2 or TRBV6-3 and TRBJ2-1; TRBD2 matches at 9 bases. Germline CDR1 reads MNHEY; CDR2 reads SVGEGT. The J segment lost 0 bases and the V segment lost 6 bases, leaving 3 bases of the junction unmatched. The CDR3 length is 15 residues. The CDR3: CASSRLAASYNEQFF. CDR3 DNA: TGTGCCAGCAGCCGACTAGCGGCCTCCTACAATGAGCAGTTCTTC.

V and J are TRBV9 and TRBJ2-3; 11 nucleotides align to TRBD2. The CDR3 spans 18 residues. Germline loops: CDR1 SGDLS, CDR2 YYNGEE. V trimming: 4 bases; J trimming: 2 bases; junction bases outside the gene matches: 12. CDR3 DNA sequence: TGTGCCAGCAGCCCTCCTCCCATAGCGGGAGGGGTCACAGATACGCAGTATTTT. It yields the protein CASSPPPIAGGVTDTQYF.

Only a few counts were recorded for this clone. The genes are TRBV19 and TRBJ1-5; 7 bases match TRBD1. Germline V gives CDR1 LNHDA, CDR2 SQIVND (reference sequence). The J segment lost 5 bases and the V segment lost 7 bases, leaving 8 bases of the junction unmatched. The CDR3 has 14 amino acids. The CDR3 nucleotides are TGTGCCAGTACCCCGGGACAGTGGGATCAGCCCCAGCATTTT. As protein: CASTPGQWDQPQHF.

The chain links TRBV10-3 to TRBJ2-6; D possibly corresponds to TRBD1 (5 bases). Germline CDR1 reads ENHRY; CDR2 reads SYGVKD. Trimming pared 5 bases from V and 0 bases from J, leaving 14 bases between. This CDR3 region has 17 residues. CDR3 bases: TGTGCCATCAGTCCTGACAGCAAGAGCTCTGGGGCCAACGTCCTGACTTTC. Its protein product is CAISPDSKSSGANVLTF.

The table lists this clone with a few counts. The genes are TRBV7-2 and TRBJ2-1; 8 nucleotides align to TRBD2. V lost 2 bases, J lost 4 bases, and 4 bases stayed unmatched. The germline CDR1 and CDR2 sequences are SGHTA and FQGNSA. The CDR3 covers 15 residues. The DNA for the CDR3 is TGTGCCAGCAGCTTAATAGCGGGGTTGTACAATGAGCAGTTCTTC. Protein product: CASSLIAGLYNEQFF. The entire variable domain, with the rest obtained from reference TRBV7-2 and TRBJ2-1, is as follows: GAGVSQSPSNKVTEKGKDVELRCDPISGHTALYWYRQSLGQGLEFLIYFQGNSAPDKSGLPSDRFSAERTGGSVSTLTIQRTQQEDSAVYLCASSLIAGLYNEQFFGPGTRLTVL.

The chain combines TRBV18 with TRBJ1-1; TRBD1 matches 8 bases. The CDR3 consists of 13 residues. Germline-derived CDR1 and CDR2 are KGHSH and LQKENI. After removal of 4 bases from V and 9 bases from J, the junction contained 7 bases not matched to a gene. CDR3 region: CASSRTGPSQAFF. CDR3 sequence (DNA): TGTGCCAGCTCACGGACAGGGCCCTCTCAAGCTTTCTTT.

The rearrangement uses TRBV20-1 and TRBJ1-5; D is perhaps TRBD1 (6 bases). The CDR3 covers 16 residues. The germline CDR1 and CDR2 sequences are DFQATT and SNEGSKA (reference sequence). Trimming pared 4 bases from V and 0 bases from J, leaving 16 bases between. CDR3 DNA sequence: TGCAGTGCTAATGAGGGGGGAGCCTATAGCAATCAGCCCCAGCATTTT. It encodes CSANEGGAYSNQPQHF.

This clone was observed once. The chain joins TRBV27 to TRBJ2-7, with 10 bases fitting TRBD2. The ends lost 2 bases at V and 6 bases at J; junction bases unmatched: 10. This CDR3 has 16 residues. CDR1 is MNHEY, CDR2 SMNVEV, per germline (reference sequence). CDR3 DNA sequence: TGTGCCAGCAGTTTACTCCCTCTAGCGGGAGAGTCCGAGCAGTACTTC. Translated: CASSLLPLAGESEQYF.